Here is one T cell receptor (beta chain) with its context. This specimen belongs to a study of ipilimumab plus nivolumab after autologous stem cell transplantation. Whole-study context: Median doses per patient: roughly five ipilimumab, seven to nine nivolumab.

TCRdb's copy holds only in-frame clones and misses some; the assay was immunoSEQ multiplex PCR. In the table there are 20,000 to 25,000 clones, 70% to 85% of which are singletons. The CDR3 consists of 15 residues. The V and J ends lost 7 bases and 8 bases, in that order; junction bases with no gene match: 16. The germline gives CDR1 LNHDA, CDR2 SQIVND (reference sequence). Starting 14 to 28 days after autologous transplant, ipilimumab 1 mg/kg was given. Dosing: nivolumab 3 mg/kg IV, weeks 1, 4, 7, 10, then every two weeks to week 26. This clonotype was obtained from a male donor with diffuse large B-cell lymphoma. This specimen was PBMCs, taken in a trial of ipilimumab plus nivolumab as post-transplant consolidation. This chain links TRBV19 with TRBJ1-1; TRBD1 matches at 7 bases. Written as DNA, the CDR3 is TGTGCCAGTACCCTGATGGAGGGGGCGAGGTCCGAAGCTTTCTTT. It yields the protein CASTLMEGARSEAFF.